This TCR beta chain was documented in a study of T cells in Graves' hyperthyroidism and ophthalmopathy (dated by TCRdb to the late 2010s). In terms of the full investigation: Peripheral blood samples were taken at the time of initial diagnosis, prior to any treatment. TCR V-J signatures able to tell the groups apart were searched for in a discovery cohort of 90 to 100 patients, of whom 43 had Graves' ophthalmopathy and roughly 59 had stable Graves' hyperthyroidism. Prospective prediction of ophthalmopathy was tested in an independent validation cohort consisting of 18 hyperthyroidism patients and some 16 patients who later progressed to ophthalmopathy. The roughly 100 discovery patients were randomly split 7:3 into training and test sets. Thyroid tissue and blood T-cell repertoires from six Graves' hyperthyroidism patients were also compared in the study. Once sampling was done, hyperthyroidism patients were given methimazole at a starting dose of 30 mg daily, whereas ophthalmopathy patients were given high-dose intravenous methylprednisolone. The paper describes TCR Vbeta CDR3 sequencing of 135 peripheral blood samples, made up of around 41 ophthalmopathy patients, 70 to 75 hyperthyroidism patients and roughly 17 progressor patients. Paper-wide results and their limitations: Most expanded thyroid clonotypes (frequency above 0.001) were also found in blood, which suggests that blood repertoires may mirror thyroid immune responses. No statistical method was used to fix the sample size in advance, and group allocation was not hidden from the investigators. In cross-validation, a model built on a 13 V-J signature told ophthalmopathy apart from stable hyperthyroidism with just under 90% sensitivity and around 83% specificity, and in testing the same model reached 80%/75%. In validation, progression to ophthalmopathy was predicted by the model with roughly 69% sensitivity and around 75% specificity, a median of about 6.8 months before onset.

The TCR beta CDR3 regions were amplified from RNA transcripts. A first-round RT-PCR of the TCR CDR3 used the HTBI primer set with the Qiagen OneStep RT-PCR kit. Libraries were constructed in a second round of multiplex PCR, after which size selection and purification were performed. The libraries were sequenced on an Illumina HiSeq2000 using paired-end 100 bp reads. The study's processing was this. SOAPnuke was used to process the raw data, removing reads that contained adapters or uncalled bases, had a mean Phred below 15, or lacked an exact match to the constant primer or identifier. COPE v1.2.5 was used to merge the high-quality paired reads, and each unique nucleotide sequence was defined as a clonotype. MiTCR v1.1 was used to align the clonotypes against IMGT TRBV, TRBD and TRBJ reference segments. Only V-J combinations with frequency above 0.0001, covering approximately 99% of repertoires, were analysed. The TCS score was defined as the ratio of F50 (clonal expansion) to E x V (chaos), calculated using BLOSUM62-based TCRdist between CDR3 peptides within each V-J. Welch's t-statistics and random forest reduced roughly 530 V-J features to 13, which were used in a naive Bayes classifier (R e1071). Thyroid-blood repertoire similarity was quantified with the Morisita-Horn index. Clones were called with MiXCR by TCRdb after fastp trimmed the public reads at Q25, and only in-frame beta chains were retained. Rows matching on CDR3 protein sequence are summarized as one entry with the most common DNA and genes. The V and J calls were not made by the authors but by TCRdb's processing. The sample table contains around 800,000 distinct CDR3 sequences; only one count was recorded for about two fifths of them. Together, the top ten hold 7.5% to 9.5% of the sample.

As concerns this clonotype: Its specific antigen is unknown. Per-base quality was not reported, and no clone a single base away is much larger than it.

Stable Graves' hyperthyroidism was defined as no progression to ophthalmopathy during 18 months of follow-up. Hyperthyroidism patients were aged 18 to 65 years and newly diagnosed, with disease duration of less than 2 months. Exclusion was applied to patients with uncontrolled infections, other autoimmune diseases, pregnancy or lactation. Diagnoses relied on clinical symptoms, serum thyroxine and TRAb, thyroid ultrasound and orbital computed tomography. PBMCs were isolated from about 9.1 ml of fresh peripheral blood by Ficoll-Paque density gradient centrifugation. Total RNA was extracted using Trizol reagent, and RNA quality was assessed on an Agilent 2100 Bioanalyzer. V and J lose 6 bases and 2 bases, and a span of 17 bases separates them. Based on the germline V gene, the CDR1 and CDR2 sequences are WSHSY and SAAADI. The cysteine opens and the phenylalanine closes a CDR3 of 15 amino acids. Just the 45-base CDR3 DNA is kept, in frame starting at base 1.

This TCR derives from a man between 18 and 35 years old with Graves' hyperthyroidism. The source material was blood. The rearranged chain carries TRBV10-2 and TRBJ2-7; no D gene is confidently identified. The CDR3 here reads CASRPDGHLTYEQYF. In nucleotide form, the sequence is TGCGCCAGCAGGCCCGACGGGCACCTTACCTACGAGCAGTACTTC.